These T cell receptor beta chains were read from a single sample in a study of blood T cell repertoires in COVID-19. Some clones are missing from TCRdb's copy, which holds only in-frame ones; the method was immunoSEQ multiplex PCR. The sample has a few hundred thousand clones; 84% are singletons. The sample comprised peripheral blood. The receptors stem from a woman in her fifties or sixties who had recovered from COVID-19. Both conserved end residues are part of each CDR3. A D gene is named only where the DNA matches it firmly. Rows give clone size only sometimes, using once, few, many, or a class for an expanded clone.

v_call: TRBV5-1
clone_size: -
j_call: TRBJ1-4
d_call: -
cdr3_length: 14
cdr3_nt: TGCGCCAGCAGCTTGGGGACAAATAATGAAAAACTGTTTTTT
cdr3_aa: CASSLGTNNEKLFF

v_call: TRBV4-1
clone_size: -
j_call: TRBJ1-5
d_call: -
cdr3_length: 14
cdr3_nt: TGCGCCAGCAGCCACTTGGACAGTCATCAGCCCCAGCATTTT
cdr3_aa: CASSHLDSHQPQHF

v_call: TRBV4-3
clone_size: -
j_call: TRBJ1-2
d_call: -
cdr3_length: 14
cdr3_nt: TGCGCCAGCAGCCAAGACCCACGCAGGGTAGTCTCCTTCTTC
cdr3_aa: CASSQDPRRVVSFF

v_call: TRBV5-1
clone_size: -
j_call: TRBJ2-5
d_call: TRBD2
cdr3_length: 14
cdr3_nt: TGCGCCAGCAGCTTCCGGGGGGTGGTTGAGACCCAGTACTTC
cdr3_aa: CASSFRGVVETQYF

v_call: TRBV11-2
clone_size: -
j_call: TRBJ2-3
d_call: -
cdr3_length: 13
cdr3_nt: TGTGCCAGCAGGTACTCGAGCACAGATACGCAGTATTTT
cdr3_aa: CASRYSSTDTQYF

v_call: TRBV27
clone_size: -
j_call: TRBJ2-5
d_call: TRBD2
cdr3_length: 19
cdr3_nt: TGTGCCAGCAGTTTATCCCGAAAGGGGACTAGCGGGGAGGAGGAGACCCAGTACTTC
cdr3_aa: CASSLSRKGTSGEEETQYF

v_call: TRBV5-1
clone_size: once
j_call: TRBJ2-1
d_call: TRBD1
cdr3_length: 15
cdr3_nt: TGCGCCAGCAGAAACGGACAGGGGGCGCAAAATGAGCAGTTCTTC
cdr3_aa: CASRNGQGAQNEQFF

v_call: TRBV9
clone_size: -
j_call: TRBJ2-3
d_call: TRBD2
cdr3_length: 17
cdr3_nt: TGTGCCAGCAGCCTTGGACTAGCGGGGGGACTTGCAGATACGCAGTATTTT
cdr3_aa: CASSLGLAGGLADTQYF

v_call: TRBV5-5
clone_size: -
j_call: TRBJ1-2
d_call: TRBD1
cdr3_length: 16
cdr3_nt: TGTGCCAGCAGCATTACAGGGGGACGAGCTAACTATGGCTACACCTTC
cdr3_aa: CASSITGGRANYGYTF

v_call: TRBV5-1
clone_size: once
j_call: TRBJ2-1
d_call: TRBD1
cdr3_length: 16
cdr3_nt: TGCGCCAGCAGCTTCGCGGGACAGGGGAATAACGATGAGCAGTTCTTC
cdr3_aa: CASSFAGQGNNDEQFF

v_call: TRBV5-1
clone_size: -
j_call: TRBJ1-1
d_call: TRBD1
cdr3_length: 14
cdr3_nt: TGCGCCAGCAGCGGACAGGGTGGGAGCACTGAAGCTTTCTTT
cdr3_aa: CASSGQGGSTEAFF

v_call: TRBV30
clone_size: -
j_call: TRBJ1-5
d_call: -
cdr3_length: 13
cdr3_nt: TGTGCCTGGAGTGGGGGCCCGAATCAGCCCCAGCATTTT
cdr3_aa: CAWSGGPNQPQHF

v_call: TRBV5-8
clone_size: -
j_call: TRBJ2-5
d_call: TRBD2
cdr3_length: 14
cdr3_nt: TGTGCCAGCAGCTTGGGACTAGCGCAAGAGACCCAGTACTTC
cdr3_aa: CASSLGLAQETQYF

v_call: TRBV7-9
clone_size: -
j_call: TRBJ1-3
d_call: TRBD1
cdr3_length: 14
cdr3_nt: TGTGCCAGCAGCAGGACAGGACCTGGAAACACCATATATTTT
cdr3_aa: CASSRTGPGNTIYF

v_call: TRBV30
clone_size: -
j_call: TRBJ1-1
d_call: -
cdr3_length: 16
cdr3_nt: TGTGCCTGGAGCGGACCCAAGACAGGAGAGAACACTGAAGCTTTCTTT
cdr3_aa: CAWSGPKTGENTEAFF

v_call: TRBV6-5
clone_size: -
j_call: TRBJ2-2
d_call: TRBD1
cdr3_length: 15
cdr3_nt: TGTGCCAGCAGTTACTCCCGACAGGGCAACGGGGAGCTGTTTTTT
cdr3_aa: CASSYSRQGNGELFF

v_call: TRBV25-1
clone_size: -
j_call: TRBJ2-1
d_call: TRBD1
cdr3_length: 15
cdr3_nt: TGTGCCAGCAGTGGAGAGATGACAGGGTACAATGAGCAGTTCTTC
cdr3_aa: CASSGEMTGYNEQFF

v_call: TRBV18
clone_size: -
j_call: TRBJ2-2
d_call: TRBD1
cdr3_length: 15
cdr3_nt: TGTGCCAGCTCACCATACAGGGGGTCGTCCGGGGAGCTGTTTTTT
cdr3_aa: CASSPYRGSSGELFF

v_call: TRBV2
clone_size: few
j_call: TRBJ1-5
d_call: -
cdr3_length: 13
cdr3_nt: TGTGCCAGCACTCTGACAGGAGGTCAGCCCCAGCATTTT
cdr3_aa: CASTLTGGQPQHF

v_call: TRBV5-6
clone_size: once
j_call: TRBJ2-7
d_call: TRBD2
cdr3_length: 13
cdr3_nt: TGTGCCAGCCAAGCGGGGGGGCCTTACGAGCAGTACTTC
cdr3_aa: CASQAGGPYEQYF

v_call: TRBV9
clone_size: -
j_call: TRBJ2-3
d_call: -
cdr3_length: 14
cdr3_nt: TGTGCCAGCAGCGTAGTCGGGAGAACAGATACGCAGTATTTT
cdr3_aa: CASSVVGRTDTQYF

v_call: TRBV3-1/TRBV3-2
clone_size: -
j_call: TRBJ2-3
d_call: TRBD2
cdr3_length: 16
cdr3_nt: TGTGCCAGCAGCCACCGACGAAGCGGGGTAACAGATACGCAGTATTTT
cdr3_aa: CASSHRRSGVTDTQYF

v_call: TRBV3-1/TRBV3-2
clone_size: -
j_call: TRBJ2-1
d_call: TRBD1
cdr3_length: 14
cdr3_nt: TGTGCCAGCAGCCAAGGGCTCCCGGGACAGGGATACTTCTTC
cdr3_aa: CASSQGLPGQGYFF

v_call: TRBV7-9
clone_size: -
j_call: TRBJ2-5
d_call: -
cdr3_length: 13
cdr3_nt: TGTGCCAGCAGCTTCTCCCGGGGGGAGACCCAGTACTTC
cdr3_aa: CASSFSRGETQYF

v_call: TRBV4-1
clone_size: -
j_call: TRBJ2-1
d_call: TRBD1
cdr3_length: 12
cdr3_nt: TGCGCCAGCAGCCACGACAGGGCCGAGAAGTTCTTC
cdr3_aa: CASSHDRAEKFF

v_call: TRBV6-5
clone_size: -
j_call: TRBJ2-7
d_call: TRBD1
cdr3_length: 11
cdr3_nt: TGTGCCAGCGGGACAGGCTACGAGCAGTACTTC
cdr3_aa: CASGTGYEQYF